This T cell receptor beta chain was observed in a study of OX40 agonist ivuxolimab in advanced cancers. Study as a whole: Every patient in dose escalation had hepatocellular carcinoma, melanoma, renal cell or head and neck cancer.

The CDR3 runs to 15 residues. Trimming left V 5 bases short and J 2 bases short, with 13 bases between. Germline CDR1 and CDR2: LNHNV and YYDKDF (reference sequence). Findings and limits, study-wide: Clonal expansion among partial responders at 0.1-3.0 mg/kg ranked near the lowest.

Profiling relied on immunoSEQ multiplex PCR, and the TCRdb table lists in-frame clones only, not all of them. The table lists roughly 56,000 clones, around 89% of them singletons. As regards this clone: The target antigen is unknown.

This material consisted of CD4+ or CD8+ T cells sorted from blood, taken in a trial of the OX40 agonist ivuxolimab. This TCR came from an adult with an advanced solid tumor such as melanoma, head and neck, liver or kidney cancer. The chain couples TRBV15 to TRBJ1-5; maybe TRBD1 (5 bases). CDR3 region: CATSAGHLRNQPQHF. The CDR3 DNA follows: TGTGCCACCAGCGCGGGGCACTTACGCAATCAGCCCCAGCATTTT.